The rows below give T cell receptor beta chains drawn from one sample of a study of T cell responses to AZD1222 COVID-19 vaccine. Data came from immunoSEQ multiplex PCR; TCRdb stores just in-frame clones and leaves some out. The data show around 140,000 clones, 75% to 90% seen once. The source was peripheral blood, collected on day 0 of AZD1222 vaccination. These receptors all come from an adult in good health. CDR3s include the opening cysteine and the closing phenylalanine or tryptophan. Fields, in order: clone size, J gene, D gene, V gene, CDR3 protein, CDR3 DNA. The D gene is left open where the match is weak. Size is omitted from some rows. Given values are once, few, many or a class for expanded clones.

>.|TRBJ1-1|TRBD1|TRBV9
CASSEGTGGGGEAFF
TGTGCCAGCAGCGAGGGGACAGGGGGCGGAGGTGAAGCTTTCTTT
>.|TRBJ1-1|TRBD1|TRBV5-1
CASSLEYWGQANTEAFF
TGCGCCAGCAGCCTGGAATATTGGGGACAGGCGAACACTGAAGCTTTCTTT
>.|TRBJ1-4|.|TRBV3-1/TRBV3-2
CASSQEEMFREKLFF
TGTGCCAGCAGCCAAGAAGAAATGTTCAGAGAAAAACTGTTTTTT
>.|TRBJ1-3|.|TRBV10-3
CAITPTLGSGNTIYF
TGTGCCATCACCCCGACACTGGGCTCTGGAAACACCATATATTTT
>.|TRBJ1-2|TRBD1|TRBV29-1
CSVPDREKSGYTF
TGCAGCGTTCCCGACAGGGAGAAGAGTGGCTACACCTTC
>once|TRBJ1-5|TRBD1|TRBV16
CASSPQGDQPQHF
TGTGCCAGCAGCCCTCAGGGGGATCAGCCCCAGCATTTT
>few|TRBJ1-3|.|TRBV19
CASSQGPGNTIYF
TGTGCCAGTAGTCAAGGGCCCGGAAACACCATATATTTT
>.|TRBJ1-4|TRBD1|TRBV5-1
CASSLGDPDRDLEKLFF
TGCGCCAGCAGCTTGGGGGATCCGGACAGGGACCTTGAAAAACTGTTTTTT
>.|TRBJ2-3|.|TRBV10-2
CAGGGALSTDTQYF
TGCGCCGGAGGGGGAGCGCTTAGCACAGATACGCAGTATTTT
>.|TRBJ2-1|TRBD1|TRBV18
CASSPLGLGTGGYNEQFF
TGTGCCAGCTCACCACTGGGGCTCGGGACAGGGGGTTACAATGAGCAGTTCTTC
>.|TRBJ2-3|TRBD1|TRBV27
CASSLILDRGNTDTQYF
TGTGCCAGCAGTTTAATCCTGGACAGGGGGAACACAGATACGCAGTATTTT
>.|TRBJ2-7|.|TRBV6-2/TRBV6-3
CASSVSSYEQYF
TGTGCCAGCAGCGTGAGCTCCTACGAGCAGTACTTC
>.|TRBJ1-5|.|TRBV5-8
CASSLAMGGNQPQHF
TGTGCCAGCAGCTTGGCCATGGGGGGCAATCAGCCCCAGCATTTT
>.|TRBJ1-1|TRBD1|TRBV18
CASSPGQGKAEAFF
TGTGCCAGCTCACCCGGACAGGGGAAGGCTGAAGCTTTCTTT
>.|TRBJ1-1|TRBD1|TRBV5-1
CASSSSGGGNTEAFF
TGCGCCAGCAGCTCCTCAGGGGGGGGGAACACTGAAGCTTTCTTT
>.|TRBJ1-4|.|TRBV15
CATSSSTGLDEKLFF
TGTGCCACCAGCAGTTCAACAGGCCTCGATGAAAAACTGTTTTTT
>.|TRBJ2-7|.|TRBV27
CASSEPGPGIHEQYF
TGTGCCAGCTCAGAACCGGGACCCGGGATCCACGAGCAGTACTTC
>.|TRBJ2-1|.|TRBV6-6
CASSYMAVSSYNEQFF
TGTGCCAGCAGTTACATGGCGGTTAGCTCCTACAATGAGCAGTTCTTC
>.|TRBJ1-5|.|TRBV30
CAWSGGTANLYSNQPQHF
TGTGCCTGGAGCGGGGGGACGGCCAACCTATATAGCAATCAGCCCCAGCATTTT
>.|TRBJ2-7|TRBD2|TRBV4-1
CASSQGLAGSEQYF
TGCGCCAGCAGCCAGGGACTAGCGGGGTCCGAGCAGTACTTC
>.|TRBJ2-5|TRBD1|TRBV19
CATSTGGQETQYF
TGTGCCACCTCGACAGGGGGCCAAGAGACCCAGTACTTC
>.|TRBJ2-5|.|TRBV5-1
CASSNDGLGKTQYF
TGCGCCAGCAGTAATGACGGCCTCGGGAAGACCCAGTACTTC
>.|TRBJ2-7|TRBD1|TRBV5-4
CASSSGGGDEQYF
TGTGCCAGCAGCTCAGGGGGCGGGGACGAGCAGTACTTC
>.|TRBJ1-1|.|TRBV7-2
CASSLVHRDTEAFF
TGTGCCAGCAGCTTAGTTCATCGGGACACTGAAGCTTTCTTT
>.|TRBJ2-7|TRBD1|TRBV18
CASLKGQTYEQYF
TGTGCCAGTCTTAAGGGACAGACCTACGAGCAGTACTTC
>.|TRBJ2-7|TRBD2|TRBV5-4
CASSLEASGRSYEQYF
TGTGCCAGCAGCTTGGAGGCTAGCGGGAGGTCCTACGAGCAGTACTTC
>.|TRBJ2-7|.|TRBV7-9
CASSSVRGQHYEQYF
TGTGCCAGCAGCTCGGTCCGAGGACAGCACTACGAGCAGTACTTC
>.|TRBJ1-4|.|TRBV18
CASSPLSPENEKLFF
TGTGCCAGCTCACCTCTCAGCCCCGAAAATGAAAAACTGTTTTTT
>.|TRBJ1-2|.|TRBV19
CASSIDPQPVYGYTF
TGTGCCAGTAGTATAGACCCTCAGCCTGTCTATGGCTACACCTTC
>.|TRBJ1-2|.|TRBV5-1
CASSLTADGYTF
TGCGCCAGCAGCCTAACAGCGGATGGCTACACCTTC